The 29 T cell receptor beta chains below all came from one sample that was sequenced in a study of T cell repertoires in cytomegalovirus infection. One entry per CDR3 protein, called by TCRdb with MiXCR from the reads. The sample includes some 350,000 distinct CDR3 sequences, about 29% of them seen just once. The antigens for these receptors are not known. Specimen: cultured PBMCs, collected from culture after CMV antigen stimulation. These receptors were obtained from a human donor in good health (CMV status not recorded). Some clones in this sample may be carry-over from other donors' samples.

Written as DNA, the CDR3 is TGTGCCATCAGTGAGTCGCAGGGCCAGCTAAAAAACATTCAGTACTTC. Residues: CAISESQGQLKNIQYF. The chain employs TRBV10-3 and TRBJ2-4, with a weak D call TRBD1 (5 bases). V was clipped by 0 bases and J by 4 bases, with 13 bases between them. This CDR3 has 16 amino acids. CDR1 and CDR2 (germline): ENHRY, SYGVKD.

The J gene is TRBJ2-5, the V gene TRBV7-8; no definite D call. The CDR3 length is 13 residues. Germline V gene lookup returns CDR1 SGHVS and CDR2 FQNEAQ. V lost 6 bases and J 2 bases, leaving 10 bases between the germline ends. This CDR3 is CASSRPPQETQYF. CDR3 DNA sequence: TGTGCCAGCAGTAGGCCGCCTCAAGAGACCCAGTACTTC.

This clonotype showed up just a few times. The chain uses TRBV7-2 and TRBJ2-1; possibly TRBD2 for D (5 bases). The germline V gene encodes CDR1 SGHTA and CDR2 FQGNSA. CDR3 size: 13 residues. V lost 8 bases and J lost 8, with 16 bases in between. The CDR3 DNA sequence: TGTGCCAGCGTCTGGACCCCCGGGGATGAGCAGTTCTTC. Its protein is CASVWTPGDEQFF. The whole variable domain, remainder taken from reference TRBV7-2 and TRBJ2-1, is GAGVSQSPSNKVTEKGKDVELRCDPISGHTALYWYRQSLGQGLEFLIYFQGNSAPDKSGLPSDRFSAERTGGSVSTLTIQRTQQEDSAVYLCASVWTPGDEQFFGPGTRLTVL.

This clonotype appeared many times. This chain links TRBV7-6 with TRBJ1-5; D may be TRBD1 (5 bases). The V and J ends lost 1 base and 7 bases respectively, with 14 bases between them. The CDR3 spans 15 residues. CDR1 and CDR2 (germline): SGHVS, FNYEAQ. The DNA for the CDR3 is TGTGCCAGCAGCTTAGGGGAGGGGTACAGCCAGCCCCAGCATTTT. It yields the protein CASSLGEGYSQPQHF.

Here the CDR3 reads CAISESDGQETQYF. The CDR3 nucleotides are TGTGCCATCAGTGAGTCAGACGGTCAAGAGACCCAGTACTTC. V usage is TRBV10-3 and J usage is TRBJ2-5; D is undetermined. CDR1 ENHRY and CDR2 SYGVKD come from the germline V gene. The CDR3 runs 14 residues. V lost 0 bases and J lost 2, with 7 bases in between.

This sequence joins TRBV7-8 and TRBJ2-3; a possible D gene is TRBD1 (6 bases). V shed 5 bases and J shed 0 bases, with 15 bases lying between them. The CDR3 consists of 16 residues. Germline V CDR1 and CDR2: SGHVS, FQNEAQ. In DNA, the CDR3 is TGTGCCAGCAGCCAACGCGCAAGGGGGAGCACAGATACGCAGTATTTT. This codes for CASSQRARGSTDTQYF.

V usage is TRBV29-1 and J usage is TRBJ2-7, with D maybe TRBD1 (5 bases). Germline V CDR1 and CDR2: SQVTM, ANQGSEA. V gave up 3 bases and J gave up 0 bases, with 12 bases separating them. This CDR3 has 14 amino acids. CDR3 bases: TGCAGCGTTGAGGAAGACAGTAGCTCCTACGAGCAGTACTTC. Its translation: CSVEEDSSSYEQYF.

This chain links TRBV19 with TRBJ1-5, with 10 bases lining up with TRBD1. Per germline, CDR1 LNHDA and CDR2 SQIVND (reference sequence). Germline trimming cut 5 bases from V and 3 bases from J; bases unmatched to any gene: 7. There are 16 residues in the CDR3. CDR3 DNA sequence: TGTGCCAGTAGTCAAGACAGGGGGCGACTCAATCAGCCCCAGCATTTT. It is translated as CASSQDRGRLNQPQHF.

This sequence joins TRBV28 and TRBJ1-2; 10 nucleotides agree with TRBD1. The CDR3 length is 18 residues. V lost 6 bases, J lost 0 bases, and 13 bases stayed unmatched. Germline V lookup: CDR1 MDHEN, CDR2 SYDVKM. For the CDR3, the DNA is TGTGCCAGCAGGCCCCGAGACAGGGGGCTCCGAGCTAACTATGGCTACACCTTC. Its protein is CASRPRDRGLRANYGYTF.

This clonotype was observed many times. V usage is TRBV7-9 and J usage is TRBJ1-1; no firm D call. V lost 5 bases, J lost 11 bases, and 15 bases lay in between. The CDR3 is made up of 12 amino acids. Germline assignment: CDR1 SEHNR and CDR2 FQNEAQ (reference sequence). Here the CDR3 reads CASSPPGSLAFF. The CDR3 DNA reads TGTGCCAGCAGCCCGCCGGGCAGTTTGGCTTTCTTT.

This clonotype was seen repeatedly, ten times or more. This chain connects TRBV6-1 to TRBJ1-6; D is possibly TRBD1 (6 bases). V was shortened by 6 bases and J by 0 bases, with 18 bases between the two germline ends. The CDR3 runs 18 residues. Germline V lookup: CDR1 MNHNS, CDR2 SASEGT. In DNA form, the CDR3 reads TGTGCCAGCAGAAACCGGGACAACCCGAGCTCCTATAATTCACCCCTCCACTTT. Translated, it gives CASRNRDNPSSYNSPLHF.

The chain uses TRBV10-3 and TRBJ1-4; TRBD1 aligns across 7 bases. The V gene end was trimmed by 2 bases and the J gene end by 14 bases; junction bases not matched to a gene: 5. The CDR3 is made up of 12 amino acids. Looked up from germline, CDR1 is ENHRY and CDR2 is SYGVKD. CDR3 residues: CAISETAGGLFF. The CDR3 region has the DNA TGTGCCATCAGTGAGACGGCAGGGGGGCTGTTTTTT.

The chain links TRBV11-2 to TRBJ2-1, with D unclear. The germline V and J ends were trimmed by 5 bases and 0 bases, with 11 bases remaining between them. The CDR3 length is 15 residues. Germline lookup yields CDR1 SGHAT and CDR2 FQNNGV. This CDR3 is CASSPQRRSYNEQFF. The CDR3 DNA follows: TGTGCCAGCAGCCCGCAGCGCCGCTCCTACAATGAGCAGTTCTTC. Combining the CDR3 with reference TRBV11-2 and TRBJ2-1 gives the whole variable domain EAGVAQSPRYKIIEKRQSVAFWCNPISGHATLYWYQQILGQGPKLLIQFQNNGVVDDSQLPKDRFSAERLKGVDSTLKIQPAKLEDSAVYLCASSPQRRSYNEQFFGPGTRLTVL.

The chain is built from TRBV6-1 and TRBJ2-1; D is tentatively TRBD1 or TRBD2 (5 bases each). Germline CDR1 is MNHNS and CDR2 is SASEGT. V lost 6 bases and J 0 bases, leaving 15 bases between the germline ends. The CDR3 length is 16 residues. As DNA, the CDR3 is TGTGCCAGCAGGCGTGGGACCGCGGCCTCCTACAATGAGCAGTTCTTC. Protein product: CASRRGTAASYNEQFF.

This clonotype was observed a few times. This sequence joins TRBV28 and TRBJ2-5; D possibly corresponds to TRBD2 (5 bases). Germline loops: CDR1 MDHEN, CDR2 SYDVKM. Trimming took off 5 bases at V and 5 bases at J, with 9 bases between the two ends. This CDR3 is built from 12 residues. CDR3 DNA: TGTGCCAGCAGTCCCCAGCGGGAGACCCAGTACTTC. Its protein product is CASSPQRETQYF.

This rearrangement joins TRBV25-1 to TRBJ2-3; D call uncertain. Trimming shortened V by 6 bases and J by 1 base, and 14 bases separated the two germline ends. CDR1 and CDR2 (germline): MGHDK, SYGVNS. This CDR3 is built from 15 residues. The CDR3 nucleotides read TGTGCCAGCAGCGATCAACGAACCCGCACAGATACGCAGTATTTT. Translation gives CASSDQRTRTDTQYF. Variable domain in full (rest from reference TRBV25-1 and TRBJ2-3): EADIYQTPRYLVIGTGKKITLECSQTMGHDKMYWYQQDPGMELHLIHYSYGVNSTEKGDLSSESTVSRIRTEHFPLTLESARPSHTSQYLCASSDQRTRTDTQYFGPGTRLTVL.

The chain couples TRBV9 to TRBJ2-1; 8 positions agree with TRBD2. The CDR3 runs 13 residues. Unmatched junction bases numbered 4, after V lost 5 bases and J lost 6 bases. Per the germline V gene, CDR1 is SGDLS and CDR2 is YYNGEE. CDR3 loop: CASSSGGLNEQFF. For the CDR3, the DNA is TGTGCCAGCAGTTCGGGGGGGCTCAATGAGCAGTTCTTC.

This rearrangement joins TRBV12-5 to TRBJ1-2; 9 bases align to TRBD1. Germline values: CDR1 LGHNT, CDR2 FRNRAP. With 4 bases clipped from V and 4 bases from J, the junction kept 7 bases outside the gene matches. This CDR3 spans 15 amino acids. In DNA form, the CDR3 reads TGTGCTAGTGGTTCCCCCGGACAGGGGATCTATGGCTACACCTTC. This translates into CASGSPGQGIYGYTF.

This clonotype was seen a few times. The chain employs TRBV27 and TRBJ2-5; D is ambiguous. V was clipped by 2 bases and J by 0 bases, with 10 bases between them. Germline V gives CDR1 MNHEY, CDR2 SMNVEV (reference sequence). The CDR3 covers 15 residues. The CDR3 loop is CASSLNGKYQETQYF. The CDR3 region has the DNA TGTGCCAGCAGTTTAAACGGCAAGTACCAAGAGACCCAGTACTTC.

The chain joins TRBV6-2 or TRBV6-3 to TRBJ2-1; D is perhaps TRBD2 (6 bases). V lost 2 bases to trimming and J lost 7 bases, with 15 bases between them. Per germline, CDR1 MNHEY and CDR2 SVGEGT. There are 15 residues in the CDR3. CDR3 in amino acids: CASSYGGRLWNEQFF. CDR3 sequence (DNA): TGTGCCAGCAGTTACGGGGGGAGGTTGTGGAATGAGCAGTTCTTC.

This clonotype has more than one count but fewer than ten. The chain joins TRBV20-1 to TRBJ2-5; D may match TRBD1 or TRBD2 (5 bases each). This CDR3 is 14 amino acids long. V lost 0 bases, J lost 7 bases, and 15 bases lay in between. Germline-derived CDR1 and CDR2 are DFQATT and SNEGSKA (reference sequence). The CDR3 sequence is CSARELRGSWTQYF. Written as DNA, the CDR3 is TGCAGTGCTAGAGAGTTGAGGGGCTCTTGGACCCAGTACTTC.

The J gene is TRBJ2-5, the V gene TRBV28; a weak D match, TRBD2 (5 bases). V lost 5 bases to trimming and J lost 5 bases, with 21 bases between them. Germline V gene data show CDR1 as MDHEN and CDR2 as SYDVKM. This CDR3 contains 16 residues. The CDR3 reads CASSPAGKSPGETQYF. CDR3 sequence (DNA): TGTGCCAGCAGTCCCGCGGGCAAAAGCCCGGGGGAGACCCAGTACTTC.

This clonotype was picked up a small number of times. The rearrangement links TRBV10-3 to TRBJ2-7; no reliable D call. Trimming cost V 0 bases and J 6 bases, with 6 bases left between them. Germline-derived CDR1 and CDR2 are ENHRY and SYGVKD. The CDR3 runs to 12 residues. The CDR3 DNA sequence: TGTGCCATCAGTGAGTCCCGTTTCGAGCAGTACTTC. Its protein product is CAISESRFEQYF.

This sequence joins TRBV7-8 and TRBJ1-2; 9 bases map to TRBD1. The CDR3 loop spans 14 amino acids. Germline V gene lookup returns CDR1 SGHVS and CDR2 FQNEAQ. With 5 bases clipped from V and 4 bases from J, the junction kept 5 bases outside the gene matches. In DNA, the CDR3 is TGTGCCAGCAGCGCCCAGACAGGGGGCTATGGCTACACCTTC. Protein product: CASSAQTGGYGYTF.

CDR3 amino acids: CASSSRGQPGNTEAFF. CDR3 DNA sequence: TGTGCCAGCAGCTCTAGGGGTCAGCCTGGGAACACTGAAGCTTTCTTT. V is TRBV12-3 or TRBV12-4 and J is TRBJ1-1; D is possibly TRBD1 (5 bases). V lost 6 bases and J lost 1, with 18 bases in between. The length of the CDR3 is 16 residues.

The CDR3 DNA follows: TGTGCCAGCAGCTTGGCGCAGGTTTACGAGCAGTACTTC. Translation gives CASSLAQVYEQYF. The chain couples TRBV11-2 to TRBJ2-7, with D hard to call. Germline-derived CDR1 and CDR2 are SGHAT and FQNNGV. V lost 3 bases and J lost 4, with 10 bases in between. CDR3 size: 13 residues. The full variable domain, with the rest looked up from reference TRBV11-2 and TRBJ2-7, is EAGVAQSPRYKIIEKRQSVAFWCNPISGHATLYWYQQILGQGPKLLIQFQNNGVVDDSQLPKDRFSAERLKGVDSTLKIQPAKLEDSAVYLCASSLAQVYEQYFGPGTRLTVT.

This clonotype was counted ten times or more. The chain links TRBV4-1 to TRBJ2-7, with D perhaps TRBD1 (6 bases). Trimming took 3 bases from V and 3 from J, leaving 12 bases between them. The V gene's germline CDR1 is MGHRA and CDR2 YSYEKL. The CDR3 length is 14 residues. This chain's CDR3 is CASSHYQTGYEQYF. The CDR3 DNA is TGCGCCAGCAGCCATTACCAGACAGGCTACGAGCAGTACTTC.

This clonotype was detected only a few times. The chain couples TRBV11-2 to TRBJ2-5; D call uncertain. Trimming removed 5 bases at V and 1 base at J, with 8 bases between. CDR1 and CDR2 (germline): SGHAT, FQNNGV. There are 13 residues in the CDR3. The CDR3 sequence is CASSRRTQETQYF. The CDR3 DNA reads TGTGCCAGCAGCAGACGGACCCAAGAGACCCAGTACTTC. The full variable domain, with the rest looked up from reference TRBV11-2 and TRBJ2-5, is EAGVAQSPRYKIIEKRQSVAFWCNPISGHATLYWYQQILGQGPKLLIQFQNNGVVDDSQLPKDRFSAERLKGVDSTLKIQPAKLEDSAVYLCASSRRTQETQYFGPGTRLLVL.

There are a few counts of this clonotype. The rearrangement links TRBV19 to TRBJ1-5; TRBD1 matches at 8 bases. CDR1 and CDR2 (germline): LNHDA, SQIVND (reference sequence). The junction had 9 bases not matched to a gene; V was cut back by 7 bases and J by 4 bases. The CDR3 spans 15 residues. The DNA for the CDR3 is TGTGCCAGTACCGACGTCTGGACAGGGAATCAGCCCCAGCATTTT. As protein: CASTDVWTGNQPQHF.